This paragraph covers one T cell receptor (beta chain) sequence. CDR3 size: 14 residues. CDR1 is SNHLY, CDR2 FYNNEI, per germline. V gave up 6 bases and J gave up 3 bases; unmatched junction bases: 2. How the authors handled the data: Researchers report that nucleated cell counts were estimated from reference gene primer amplification. The data were produced by immunoSEQ multiplex PCR, yet TCRdb's version contains in-frame clones alone and is incomplete. V, J and clone size reflect that table, while D and trimming were determined from the DNA. Among around 210,000 clones listed, 80% to 90% were seen once. The data derive from a study of blood T cell repertoires in COVID-19. Study-wide context: Sites across the United States, Italy and Spain contributed samples from acute and convalescent COVID-19.

The receptor was isolated from a woman aged 18-29 years who had recovered from COVID-19. Sequenced material: PBMCs or T cells enriched from blood (not recorded which). This chain connects TRBV2 to TRBJ2-3, with TRBD1 matching over 11 bases. CDR3 DNA: TGTGCCAGCAGGGGACAGGGGGTTACAGATACGCAGTATTTT. Its protein is CASRGQGVTDTQYF.